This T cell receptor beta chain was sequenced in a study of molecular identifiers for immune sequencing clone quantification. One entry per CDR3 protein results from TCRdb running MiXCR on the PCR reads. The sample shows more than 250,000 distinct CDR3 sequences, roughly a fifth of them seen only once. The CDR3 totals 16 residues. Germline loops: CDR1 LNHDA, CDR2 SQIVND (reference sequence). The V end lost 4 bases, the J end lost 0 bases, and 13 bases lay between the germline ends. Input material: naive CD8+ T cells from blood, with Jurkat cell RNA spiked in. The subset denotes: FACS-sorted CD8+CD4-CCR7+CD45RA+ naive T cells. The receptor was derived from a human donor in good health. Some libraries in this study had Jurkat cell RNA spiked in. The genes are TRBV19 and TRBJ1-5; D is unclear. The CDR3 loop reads CASSKGWVYSNQPQHF. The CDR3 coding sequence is TGTGCCAGTAGTAAAGGGTGGGTCTATAGCAATCAGCCCCAGCATTTT.